This T cell receptor beta chain was retrieved from a study of shared clonotypes between healthy human individuals. Findings and limits, study-wide: Sorted-subset samples were not fully sequenced, rarefaction indicated.

For sorted subsets, approximately 0.2 ug DNA per replicate equaled around 28,000 T cell genomes. Clones were read by immunoSEQ multiplex PCR, and TCRdb kept only the in-frame ones, dropping some. The sample yields about 2 million clones, about 95% seen once. With regard to this clone: Its antigen remains unidentified.

The germline V gene encodes CDR1 SGHDT and CDR2 YYEEEE. This CDR3 spans 12 amino acids. The V end lost 3 bases, the J end lost 7 bases, and 8 bases lay between the germline ends. The receptor was isolated from a man between 18 and 29 years old in good health. The chain joins TRBV5-6 to TRBJ1-5; D uncertain. The specimen was naive CD4+ T cells sorted from blood. The subset was: CD45RA+ positively selected. The CDR3 DNA reads as TGTGCCAGCAGCTATCAGGACCAGCCCCAGCATTTT. Translated: CASSYQDQPQHF.